This T cell receptor (beta chain) was obtained from a study of T cell changes during pregnancy in multiple sclerosis. Only in-frame clones appear in the TCRdb table, and some are missing; sequencing was by immunoSEQ multiplex PCR. Of about 120,000 clones listed, around nine tenths are singletons. The germline V gene has CDR1 SGHVS and CDR2 FQNEAQ. CDR3 length: 15 residues. The V end was cut by 0 bases, the J end by 1 base, with 10 bases between. This TCR came from a female donor with multiple sclerosis, enrolled in a pregnancy study. The J gene is TRBJ2-7, the V gene TRBV7-8, with D maybe TRBD2 (5 bases). Sequencing was performed on peripheral blood, taken in the third trimester of pregnancy. Here the CDR3 DNA reads TGTGCCAGCAGCTTAGCGGGGAGTTCTTCCTACGAGCAGTACTTC. As protein: CASSLAGSSSYEQYF. The whole variable domain, filled in from reference TRBV7-8 and TRBJ2-7, reads GAGVSQSPRYKVAKRGQDVALRCDPISGHVSLFWYQQALGQGPEFLTYFQNEAQLDKSGLPSDRFFAERPEGSVSTLKIQRTQQEDSAVYLCASSLAGSSSYEQYFGPGTRLTVT.